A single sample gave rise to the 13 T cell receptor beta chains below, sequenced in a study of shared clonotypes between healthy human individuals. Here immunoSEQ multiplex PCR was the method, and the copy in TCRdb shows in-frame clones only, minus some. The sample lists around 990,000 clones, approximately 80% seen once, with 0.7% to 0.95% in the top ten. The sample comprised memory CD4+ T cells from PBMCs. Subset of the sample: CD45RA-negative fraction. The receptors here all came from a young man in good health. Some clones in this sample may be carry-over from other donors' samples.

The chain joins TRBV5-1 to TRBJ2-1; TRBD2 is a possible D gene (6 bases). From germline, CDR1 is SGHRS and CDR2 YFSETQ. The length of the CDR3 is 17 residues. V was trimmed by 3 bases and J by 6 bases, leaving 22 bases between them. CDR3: CASSYGRTLARGNEQFF. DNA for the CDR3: TGCGCCAGCAGCTACGGTCGGACCCTAGCGAGGGGCAATGAGCAGTTCTTC.

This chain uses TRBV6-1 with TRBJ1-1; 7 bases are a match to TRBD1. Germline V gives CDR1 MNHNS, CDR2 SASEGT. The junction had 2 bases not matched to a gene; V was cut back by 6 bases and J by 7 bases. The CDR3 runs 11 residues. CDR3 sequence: CASRGQFEAFF. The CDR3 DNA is TGTGCCAGCAGGGGACAGTTTGAAGCTTTCTTT.

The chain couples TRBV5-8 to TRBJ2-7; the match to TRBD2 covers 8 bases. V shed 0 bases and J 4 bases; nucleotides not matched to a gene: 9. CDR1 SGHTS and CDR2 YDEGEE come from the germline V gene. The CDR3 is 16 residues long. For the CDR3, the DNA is TGTGCCAGCAGCTTGGGTGCGGGAGGCCGGTGGTACGAGCAGTACTTC. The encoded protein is CASSLGAGGRWYEQYF.

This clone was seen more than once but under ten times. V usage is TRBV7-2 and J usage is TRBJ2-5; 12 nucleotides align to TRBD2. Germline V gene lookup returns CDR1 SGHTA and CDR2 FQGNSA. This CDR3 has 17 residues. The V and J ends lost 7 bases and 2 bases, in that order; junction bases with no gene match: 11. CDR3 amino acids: CASTRLAGVSPQETQYF. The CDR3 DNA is TGTGCCAGCACCCGACTAGCGGGAGTTAGTCCGCAAGAGACCCAGTACTTC.

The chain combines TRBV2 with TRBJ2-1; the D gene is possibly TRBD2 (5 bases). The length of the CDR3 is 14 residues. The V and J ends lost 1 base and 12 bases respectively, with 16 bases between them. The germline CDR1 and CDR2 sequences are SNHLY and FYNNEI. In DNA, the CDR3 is TGTGCCAGCAGTGAAGGGTTGGCGGGTCATGGGCAGTTCTTC. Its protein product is CASSEGLAGHGQFF.

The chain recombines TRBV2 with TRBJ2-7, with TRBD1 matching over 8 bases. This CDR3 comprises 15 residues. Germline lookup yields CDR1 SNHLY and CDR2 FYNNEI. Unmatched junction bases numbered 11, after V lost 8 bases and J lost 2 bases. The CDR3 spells CASGGPQGDPYEQYF. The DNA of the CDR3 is TGTGCCAGCGGGGGCCCACAGGGGGATCCCTACGAGCAGTACTTC.

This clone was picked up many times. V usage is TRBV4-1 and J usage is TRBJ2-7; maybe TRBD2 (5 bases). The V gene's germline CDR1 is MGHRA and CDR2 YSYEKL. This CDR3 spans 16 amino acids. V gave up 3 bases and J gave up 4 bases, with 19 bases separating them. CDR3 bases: TGCGCCAGCAGCCACCCCCATGGAGCTAGCACATACGAGCAGTACTTC. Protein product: CASSHPHGASTYEQYF.

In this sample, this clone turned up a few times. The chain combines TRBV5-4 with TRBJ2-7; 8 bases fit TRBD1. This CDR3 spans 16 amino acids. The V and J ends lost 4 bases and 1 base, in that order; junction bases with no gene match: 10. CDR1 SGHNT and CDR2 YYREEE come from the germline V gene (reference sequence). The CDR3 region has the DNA TGTGCCAGCAGCAAGGCGGGACAGGTTCTATCCTACGAGCAGTACTTC. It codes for CASSKAGQVLSYEQYF.

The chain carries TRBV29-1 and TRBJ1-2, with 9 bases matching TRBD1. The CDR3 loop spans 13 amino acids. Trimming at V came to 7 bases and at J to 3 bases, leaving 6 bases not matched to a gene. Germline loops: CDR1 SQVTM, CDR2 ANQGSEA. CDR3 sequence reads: CSARTGADYGYTF. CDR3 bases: TGCAGCGCCCGGACAGGGGCCGACTATGGCTACACCTTC.

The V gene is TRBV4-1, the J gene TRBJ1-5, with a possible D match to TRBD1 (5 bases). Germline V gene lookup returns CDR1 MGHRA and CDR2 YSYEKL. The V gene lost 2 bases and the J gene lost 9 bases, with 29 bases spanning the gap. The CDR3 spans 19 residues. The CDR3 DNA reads TGCGCCAGCAGCCAAATGGTCTCAGGAGGGGCCGCTACCGGGGGGCCCCAGCATTTT. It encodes CASSQMVSGGAATGGPQHF.

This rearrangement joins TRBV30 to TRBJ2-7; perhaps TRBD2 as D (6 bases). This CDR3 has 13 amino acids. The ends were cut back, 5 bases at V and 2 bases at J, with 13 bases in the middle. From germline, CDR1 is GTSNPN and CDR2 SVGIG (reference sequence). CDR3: CAWSERAPYEQYF. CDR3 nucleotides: TGTGCCTGGTCTGAGCGGGCGCCCTACGAGCAGTACTTC.

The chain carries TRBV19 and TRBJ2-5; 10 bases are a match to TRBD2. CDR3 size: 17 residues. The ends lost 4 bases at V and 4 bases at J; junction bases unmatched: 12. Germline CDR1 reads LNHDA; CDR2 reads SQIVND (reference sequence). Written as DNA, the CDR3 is TGTGCCAGTAGTACCTCCGCCGGGACTAGCGTTGGAGAGACCCAGTACTTC. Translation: CASSTSAGTSVGETQYF.

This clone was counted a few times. The DNA for the CDR3 is TGTGCCAGCATGGTCGGGACACTTTACACAGATACGCAGTATTTT. Protein: CASMVGTLYTDTQYF. V usage is TRBV28 and J usage is TRBJ2-3; maybe TRBD1 (6 bases). With 7 bases removed from V and 2 bases from J, the gap between germline ends came to 16 bases. This CDR3 is 15 amino acids long. CDR1 and CDR2 (germline): MDHEN, SYDVKM.